A selection of T cell receptor beta chains follows, all from one sample in a study of blood T cell repertoires in COVID-19. Assay: immunoSEQ multiplex PCR; the TCRdb copy retains only in-frame clones and omits some. The profile covers about 210,000 clones, with 65% to 90% appearing a single time and 3.5% to 4% taken by the ten largest. Sequencing was carried out using PBMCs or T cells enriched from blood (not recorded which). These receptors were taken from a woman aged 40-49 years with acute COVID-19. Each CDR3 is given with its conserved first and last residue. Fields, in order: V gene, D gene, J gene, CDR3 protein, CDR3 DNA. The D gene is left open where the match is weak.

V gene: TRBV4-2; D gene: .; J gene: TRBJ1-2; CDR3 protein: CASSPKQGVQGSYGYTF; CDR3 DNA: TGTGCCAGCAGCCCGAAACAGGGAGTACAGGGAAGCTATGGCTACACCTTC
V gene: TRBV28; D gene: .; J gene: TRBJ1-5; CDR3 protein: CASSPPMVSAQPQHF; CDR3 DNA: TGTGCCAGCAGTCCTCCGATGGTGAGCGCTCAGCCCCAGCATTTT
V gene: TRBV7-8; D gene: .; J gene: TRBJ2-1; CDR3 protein: CASSLVPRGVAEQFF; CDR3 DNA: TGTGCCAGCAGCTTAGTCCCCAGGGGGGTGGCGGAGCAGTTCTTC
V gene: TRBV3-1/TRBV3-2; D gene: TRBD2; J gene: TRBJ2-1; CDR3 protein: CASSHSRLALQFF; CDR3 DNA: TGTGCCAGCAGCCACTCCCGACTAGCACTTCAGTTCTTC
V gene: TRBV5-1; D gene: TRBD2; J gene: TRBJ2-1; CDR3 protein: CASNREGSYNEQFF; CDR3 DNA: TGCGCCAGCAATCGGGAGGGCTCCTACAATGAGCAGTTCTTC
V gene: TRBV1; D gene: .; J gene: TRBJ2-7; CDR3 protein: CTSSQDLGRLAETLATEQYF; CDR3 DNA: TGCACCAGCAGCCAAGATCTCGGAAGACTAGCGGAAACTTTGGCTACAGAGCAGTACTTC
V gene: TRBV3-1/TRBV3-2; D gene: .; J gene: TRBJ1-2; CDR3 protein: CASSLNSLALGNYGYTF; CDR3 DNA: TGTGCCAGCAGTCTAAACTCCCTAGCCCTGGGTAACTATGGCTACACCTTC
V gene: TRBV18; D gene: .; J gene: TRBJ1-1; CDR3 protein: CASSLIQVSATEAFF; CDR3 DNA: TGTGCCAGCTCACTCATACAGGTTTCCGCTACAGAAGCTTTCTTT
V gene: TRBV11-3; D gene: TRBD1; J gene: TRBJ1-2; CDR3 protein: CASSWQPGQEGRGYTF; CDR3 DNA: TGTGCCAGCAGCTGGCAACCGGGACAGGAGGGGCGCGGCTACACCTTC
V gene: TRBV29-1; D gene: .; J gene: TRBJ2-1; CDR3 protein: CSVAGQGFWNEQFF; CDR3 DNA: TGCAGCGTTGCTGGGCAGGGGTTTTGGAATGAGCAGTTCTTC
V gene: TRBV18; D gene: .; J gene: TRBJ1-3; CDR3 protein: CASSPPGRSGNTIYF; CDR3 DNA: TGTGCCAGCTCACCCCCCGGGAGGAGTGGAAACACCATATATTTT
V gene: TRBV6-2/TRBV6-3; D gene: .; J gene: TRBJ2-7; CDR3 protein: CASSTGIYEQYF; CDR3 DNA: TGTGCCAGCAGTACAGGGATCTACGAGCAGTACTTC
V gene: TRBV13; D gene: TRBD2; J gene: TRBJ2-1; CDR3 protein: CASRLGLAGSYNEQFF; CDR3 DNA: TGTGCCAGCAGATTGGGACTAGCGGGATCCTACAATGAGCAGTTCTTC